This passage covers 32 T cell receptor beta chains from one sample sequenced in a study of blood T cell repertoires in COVID-19. TCRdb keeps only in-frame clones here, not all; method: immunoSEQ multiplex PCR. The table lists about 120,000 clones, approximately 80% of them singletons, with under 5% in the top ten. Sequencing was done on a sample of peripheral blood. The receptors were sampled from a woman of 80 years or more with acute or convalescent COVID-19.

The chain joins TRBV6-5 to TRBJ2-1, with TRBD2 as a possible D gene (7 bases). Germline CDR1 reads MNHEY; CDR2 reads SVGAGI. This CDR3 region has 15 residues. Trimming took 6 bases from V and 9 from J, leaving 21 bases between them. CDR3 sequence: CASRGGLANRGEQFF. In DNA, the CDR3 is TGTGCCAGCAGGGGGGGGCTCGCGAATCGCGGTGAGCAGTTCTTC.

This clone was recorded a few times. The CDR3, as DNA: TGCGCCAGCAGCCAAGATGTCGGGACTAGATCCACAGATACGCAGTATTTT. Protein product: CASSQDVGTRSTDTQYF. The chain links TRBV4-3 to TRBJ2-3; TRBD2 matches 8 bases. The germline V gene has CDR1 LGHNA and CDR2 YSLEER. CDR3 length: 17 amino acids. The ends lost 0 bases at V and 2 bases at J; junction bases unmatched: 7.

This chain joins TRBV23-1 and TRBJ1-3; D may be TRBD1 (5 bases). TRBV23-1 is assigned to the ORF class and has an uncertain function. The CDR3 extends over 17 amino acids. Between the trimmed V and J ends, which lost 8 bases and 0 bases, there was a span of 20 bases. DNA for the CDR3: TGCGCCAGCGTTCAACGCGGAGACAGACTCTCTGGAAACACCATATATTTT. Translating gives CASVQRGDRLSGNTIYF.

On this clone: The sample has other DNA sequences that encode this CDR3 too. J is TRBJ1-5 and V is TRBV19, with D hard to call. The length of the CDR3 is 14 residues. Germline-derived CDR1 and CDR2 are LNHDA and SQIVND (reference sequence). V was pared by 1 base and J by 3 bases, with 7 bases between. Written as DNA, the CDR3 is TGTGCCAGTAGTATAGGAGGAGACAATCAGCCCCAGCATTTT. Translation gives CASSIGGDNQPQHF. Based on the CDR3 plus reference TRBV19 and TRBJ1-5, the full variable domain is DGGITQSPKYLFRKEGQNVTLSCEQNLNHDAMYWYRQDPGQGLRLIYYSQIVNDFQKGDIAEGYSVSREKKESFPLTVTSAQKNPTAFYLCASSIGGDNQPQHFGDGTRLSIL.

In the case of this clone: At one boundary the junction diverges from the germline segment, which might be a read error. V usage is TRBV7-7 and J usage is TRBJ1-1; 8 bases agree with TRBD1. The CDR3 consists of 15 residues. From germline, CDR1 is SSHAT and CDR2 FNYEAQ (reference sequence). The CDR3 DNA reads TGTGCTAGCAGCCCCTACGGACAGGGGAACACTGAAGCTTTCTTT. Protein product: CASSPYGQGNTEAFF.

The rearrangement joins TRBV12-3 or TRBV12-4 to TRBJ1-5; possible D gene TRBD1, 5 bases. Trimming stripped 4 bases from V and 6 bases from J, with 10 bases between. The CDR3 loop spans 13 amino acids. As DNA, the CDR3 is TGTGCCAGCAGTTGGGGGGAGACTCAGCCCCAGCATTTT. As protein: CASSWGETQPQHF.

The chain links TRBV7-2 to TRBJ1-6; D may be TRBD1 (5 bases). The CDR3 is 13 residues long. Trimming removed 1 base at V and 10 bases at J, with 8 bases between. In germline, CDR1 is SGHTA, CDR2 FQGNSA. For the CDR3, the DNA is TGTGCCAGCAGCTTAGAGGGGCTGTCACCCCTCCACTTT. This gives the protein CASSLEGLSPLHF. Drawing the rest from reference TRBV7-2 and TRBJ1-6, the complete variable domain is GAGVSQSPSNKVTEKGKDVELRCDPISGHTALYWYRQSLGQGLEFLIYFQGNSAPDKSGLPSDRFSAERTGGSVSTLTIQRTQQEDSAVYLCASSLEGLSPLHFGNGTRLTVT.

The gene calls are TRBV4-1 and TRBJ1-4; D is ambiguous. CDR3 length: 16 amino acids. Trimming shortened V by 3 bases and J by 7 bases, and 18 bases separated the two germline ends. CDR1 is MGHRA and CDR2 is YSYEKL in the germline V gene. The CDR3 loop is CASSHSIPRSSEKLFF. CDR3 DNA sequence: TGCGCCAGCAGCCACTCCATCCCGCGGTCTAGTGAAAAACTGTTTTTT.

V usage is TRBV7-3 and J usage is TRBJ2-1, with D perhaps matching TRBD1 (8 bases). Between the trimmed V and J ends, which lost 6 bases and 4 bases, there was a span of 19 bases. The CDR3 sequence is 16 residues long. Germline CDR1 reads SGHTA; CDR2 reads FQGTGA. The CDR3 protein is CASSSSDRGGYNEQFF. CDR3 coding DNA: TGTGCCAGCAGTTCCTCAGACAGGGGAGGGTACAATGAGCAGTTCTTC.

The chain is built from TRBV9 and TRBJ2-2; 9 bases map to TRBD1. V dropped 7 bases and J dropped 6; count of bases not matched to a gene: 7. In germline, CDR1 is SGDLS, CDR2 YYNGEE. CDR3 length: 14 amino acids. CDR3 DNA sequence: TGTGCCAGCGGGACAGGGTTGCGACCCGGGGAGCTGTTTTTT. Translated: CASGTGLRPGELFF.

The chain has TRBV6-2 or TRBV6-3 and TRBJ1-1; TRBD1 matches 9 bases. The CDR3 has 14 residues. J lost 11 bases, V lost 0 bases, and 7 bases had no gene match. In germline, CDR1 is MNHEY, CDR2 SVGEGT. The CDR3 loop is CASSYSWTGVTAFF. The CDR3, as DNA: TGTGCCAGCAGTTACTCCTGGACAGGGGTAACGGCTTTCTTT.

The chain uses TRBV28 and TRBJ2-5; perhaps TRBD1 as D (5 bases). V lost 2 bases and J 5 bases, leaving 9 bases between the germline ends. The germline V gene has CDR1 MDHEN and CDR2 SYDVKM. The CDR3 totals 13 residues. CDR3 in DNA: TGTGCCAGCAGTTTAAAGGGGATGGAGACCCAGTACTTC. This encodes CASSLKGMETQYF.

V usage is TRBV2 and J usage is TRBJ2-1; 8 nucleotides agree with TRBD2. From germline, CDR1 is SNHLY and CDR2 FYNNEI. J lost 10 bases, V lost 3 bases, and 11 bases had no gene match. The CDR3 runs to 15 residues. CDR3 sequence reads: CASSEGIAGLGEQFF. The CDR3 nucleotides are TGTGCCAGCAGTGAGGGGATAGCGGGATTAGGGGAGCAGTTCTTC.

V is TRBV5-5 and J is TRBJ1-1; TRBD1 might be the D (5 bases). From germline, CDR1 is SGHKS and CDR2 YYEKEE (reference sequence). CDR3 length: 15 amino acids. Between the trimmed V and J ends, which lost 4 bases and 2 bases, there was a span of 15 bases. The CDR3 bases are TGTGCCAGCAGCGCGCGGGGGGTACTAAACACTGAAGCTTTCTTT. It translates to CASSARGVLNTEAFF.

This rearrangement joins TRBV27 to TRBJ1-5, with 8 bases aligning to TRBD1. V lost 5 bases, J lost 7 bases, and 7 bases stayed unmatched. The CDR3 length is 14 residues. CDR1 and CDR2 from the germline V gene are MNHEY and SMNVEV (reference sequence). The CDR3 nucleotides read TGTGCCAGCAGTCTCAAACAGGGGGACCAGCCCCAGCATTTT. It is translated as CASSLKQGDQPQHF.

The chain is built from TRBV7-2 and TRBJ2-1; D is unresolved. Germline CDR1 and CDR2: SGHTA and FQGNSA. Trimming pared 1 base from V and 6 bases from J, leaving 7 bases between. The CDR3 is 13 residues long. The CDR3 region is CASSLETFNEQFF. DNA for the CDR3: TGTGCCAGCAGCTTAGAGACTTTCAATGAGCAGTTCTTC.

The chain couples TRBV28 to TRBJ2-1, with D possibly being TRBD2 (6 bases). V shed 6 bases and J shed 2 bases, with 17 bases lying between them. The germline gives CDR1 MDHEN, CDR2 SYDVKM. The CDR3 runs 16 residues. Here the CDR3 reads CASSREWTTPYNEQFF. The CDR3 DNA reads as TGTGCCAGCAGCCGAGAATGGACTACCCCCTACAATGAGCAGTTCTTC. Based on the CDR3 plus reference TRBV28 and TRBJ2-1, the full variable domain is DVKVTQSSRYLVKRTGEKVFLECVQDMDHENMFWYRQDPGLGLRLIYFSYDVKMKEKGDIPEGYSVSREKKERFSLILESASTNQTSMYLCASSREWTTPYNEQFFGPGTRLTVL.

CDR3 nucleotide sequence: TGTGCCTGGCAAGCAGGATCGTACACAGATACGCAGTATTTT. Amino acids: CAWQAGSYTDTQYF. The chain recombines TRBV30 with TRBJ2-3; unclear D gene. Germline V gene sequence: CDR1 GTSNPN, CDR2 SVGIG (reference sequence). The CDR3 has 14 residues. With 5 bases removed from V and 2 bases from J, the gap between germline ends came to 14 bases.

The V gene is TRBV15, the J gene TRBJ2-3, with 14 bases aligning to TRBD2. V lost 1 base and J lost 3; bases outside the gene matches: 6. From germline, CDR1 is LNHNV and CDR2 YYDKDF (reference sequence). The CDR3 is made up of 18 amino acids. CDR3 bases: TGTGCCACCAGCAGAGGGGGACTAGCGGGAGCGGGAACAGATACGCAGTATTTT. Residues: CATSRGGLAGAGTDTQYF.

This chain links TRBV28 with TRBJ2-7, with 9 bases that match TRBD1. This CDR3 has 16 residues. V lost 5 bases to trimming and J lost 6 bases; unmatched junction nucleotides: 14. Germline V gene lookup returns CDR1 MDHEN and CDR2 SYDVKM. For the CDR3, the DNA is TGTGCCAGCAGTCCCGCGGGGGACAGGGTGGGGACCGAGCAGTACTTC. It is translated as CASSPAGDRVGTEQYF.

The J gene is TRBJ2-4, the V gene TRBV7-2; D is perhaps TRBD2 (6 bases). Germline V gene sequence: CDR1 SGHTA, CDR2 FQGNSA. V was cut by 4 bases and J by 8 bases, with 15 bases left in between. The CDR3 is made up of 14 amino acids. The CDR3 loop is CASSSDTGVDIQYF. DNA of the CDR3: TGTGCCAGCAGCTCGGACACGGGGGTCGACATTCAGTACTTC.

This chain links TRBV18 with TRBJ1-1, with a possible D match to TRBD1 (5 bases). Trimming took 1 base from V and 5 from J, leaving 14 bases between them. Per germline, CDR1 KGHSH and CDR2 LQKENI. The CDR3 spans 15 residues. CDR3: CASSPLGTPRTEAFF. For the CDR3, the DNA is TGTGCCAGCTCACCACTTGGGACTCCGAGAACTGAAGCTTTCTTT. Full variable domain (remainder filled in from reference TRBV18 and TRBJ1-1): NAGVMQNPRHLVRRRGQEARLRCSPMKGHSHVYWYRQLPEEGLKFMVYLQKENIIDESGMPKERFSAEFPKEGPSILRIQQVVRGDSAAYFCASSPLGTPRTEAFFGQGTRLTVV.

The gene calls are TRBV5-6 and TRBJ1-1, with unresolved D. This CDR3 has 13 residues. Germline CDR1 and CDR2: SGHDT and YYEEEE. V lost 5 bases and J 4 bases, leaving 12 bases between the germline ends. DNA for the CDR3: TGTGCCAGCAGTCTGCGTGGAGGCACTGAAGCTTTCTTT. Its protein product is CASSLRGGTEAFF. The whole variable domain, filled in from reference TRBV5-6 and TRBJ1-1, reads DAGVTQSPTHLIKTRGQQVTLRCSPKSGHDTVSWYQQALGQGPQFIFQYYEEEERQRGNFPDRFSGHQFPNYSSELNVNALLLGDSALYLCASSLRGGTEAFFGQGTRLTVV.

The J gene is TRBJ1-2, the V gene TRBV7-2, with D possibly matching TRBD1 (5 bases). With 1 base removed from V and 8 bases from J, the gap between germline ends came to 14 bases. Germline values: CDR1 SGHTA, CDR2 FQGNSA. The CDR3 is 14 amino acids. The chain's CDR3 is CASSLDPGTAGYTF. As DNA, the CDR3 is TGTGCCAGCAGCTTAGATCCAGGGACTGCCGGCTACACCTTC.

The genes are TRBV5-1 and TRBJ2-3; no reliable D call. V dropped 0 bases and J dropped 2 bases, with 7 bases sitting between them. CDR3 length: 14 amino acids. CDR1 is SGHRS and CDR2 is YFSETQ in the germline V gene. The CDR3 loop reads CASSLVPTTDTQYF. The CDR3 coding sequence is TGCGCCAGCAGCTTGGTACCTACCACAGATACGCAGTATTTT.

This clone has only one observation. The chain links TRBV13 to TRBJ1-1; TRBD1 matches 9 bases. The germline CDR1 and CDR2 sequences are PRHDT and FYEKMQ (reference sequence). The CDR3 sequence is 14 residues long. With 5 bases clipped from V and 5 bases from J, the junction kept 6 bases outside the gene matches. The CDR3, as DNA: TGTGCCAGCAGCCAAGACAGGGGGAAGACTGAAGCTTTCTTT. Translated: CASSQDRGKTEAFF. Full variable domain (rest looked up from reference TRBV13 and TRBJ1-1): AAGVIQSPRHLIKEKRETATLKCYPIPRHDTVYWYQQGPGQDPQFLISFYEKMQSDKGSIPDRFSAQQFSDYHSELNMSSLELGDSALYFCASSQDRGKTEAFFGQGTRLTVV.

The CDR3 DNA follows: TGTGCCATCAGTGAAGGGGATACTGAAGCTTTCTTT. Translating gives CAISEGDTEAFF. The genes are TRBV10-3 and TRBJ1-1, with D tentatively TRBD1 (5 bases). The CDR3 runs 12 residues. Deletions cut 3 bases from V and 5 bases from J, with 7 bases between. CDR1 is ENHRY, CDR2 SYGVKD, per germline.

The V call is TRBV7-8, the J call TRBJ2-3, with 9 nucleotides matching TRBD2. Germline lookup yields CDR1 SGHVS and CDR2 FQNEAQ. The trim removed 5 bases at V and 0 bases at J, leaving 9 bases unmatched. The CDR3 has 17 amino acids. The CDR3 nucleotides read TGTGCCAGCAGCAAACTCCCCGGGACTAGCAGCACAGATACGCAGTATTTT. Translation: CASSKLPGTSSTDTQYF. Full variable domain (missing parts from reference TRBV7-8 and TRBJ2-3): GAGVSQSPRYKVAKRGQDVALRCDPISGHVSLFWYQQALGQGPEFLTYFQNEAQLDKSGLPSDRFFAERPEGSVSTLKIQRTQQEDSAVYLCASSKLPGTSSTDTQYFGPGTRLTVL.

CDR3 DNA sequence: TGTGCCAGCAGTACAGGGTCGAACACTGAAGCTTTCTTT. Protein sequence: CASSTGSNTEAFF. The chain combines TRBV7-3 with TRBJ1-1; tentative D call: TRBD1 (6 bases). CDR3 length: 13 amino acids. Between the trimmed V and J ends, which lost 6 bases and 1 base, there was a span of 9 bases. Per germline, CDR1 SGHTA and CDR2 FQGTGA.

The rearrangement joins TRBV6-2 or TRBV6-3 to TRBJ1-5, with D possibly matching TRBD1 (5 bases). The CDR3 runs to 15 residues. V was clipped by 2 bases and J by 6 bases, with 14 bases between them. The germline V gene encodes CDR1 MNHEY and CDR2 SVGEGT. Here the CDR3 DNA reads TGTGCCAGCAGTTACGGCGGAGGGGATCGTCAGCCCCAGCATTTT. Translated, it gives CASSYGGGDRQPQHF.

The chain employs TRBV27 and TRBJ1-2, with 9 bases lining up with TRBD1. V lost 3 bases, J lost 2 bases, and 4 bases stayed unmatched. The CDR3 is made up of 15 amino acids. The germline CDR1 and CDR2 sequences are MNHEY and SMNVEV (reference sequence). As DNA, the CDR3 is TGTGCCAGCAGTTTGGACAGGGGCCAAAACTATGGCTACACCTTC. Translated: CASSLDRGQNYGYTF.

In its sample, this clone was seen once. The rearrangement joins TRBV30 to TRBJ2-7, with D possibly matching TRBD1 (6 bases). CDR1 and CDR2 (germline): GTSNPN, SVGIG (reference sequence). The CDR3 is made up of 14 amino acids. V was cut by 2 bases and J by 2 bases, with 13 bases left in between. Written as DNA, the CDR3 is TGTGCCTGGAGTAGGATAGGGGGTCCCTACGAGCAGTACTTC. Translating it yields CAWSRIGGPYEQYF.